The 25 T cell receptor beta chains below come from one sample, sequenced in a study of T cell repertoires in cytomegalovirus infection. Their recognized antigens are unknown. MiXCR was run by TCRdb on the reads, yielding one entry per CDR3 protein. Here the sample spans some 940,000 distinct CDR3 sequences, around 30% being singletons. The sample consisted of cultured CD8+ T cells from PBMCs, taken from culture after CMV antigen stimulation. The receptors derive from a human donor in good health (CMV status not recorded). Some clones in this sample may be carry-over from other donors' samples.

The sample holds one count of this clonotype. V is TRBV19 and J is TRBJ1-4, with D possibly being TRBD1 (5 bases). Trimming removed 7 bases from V and 8 bases from J, with 26 bases in between. Germline CDR1 reads LNHDA; CDR2 reads SQIVND (reference sequence). The CDR3 contains 17 residues. CDR3 protein: CASMGPTSGVGEEKLFF. DNA of the CDR3: TGTGCCAGTATGGGGCCTACCAGTGGGGTCGGGGAAGAAAAACTGTTTTTT.

Comment on this clonotype: Being one base from a much bigger clone, this may be a read error. The chain has TRBV7-8 and TRBJ2-2, with D unresolved. V was shortened by 5 bases and J by 6 bases, with 10 bases between the two germline ends. CDR1 and CDR2 from the germline V gene are SGHVS and FQNEAQ. The CDR3 has 13 amino acids. The CDR3 bases are TGTGCCAGCAGCCTGTGGGTACCCGGGGAGCTGTTTTTT. Its translation is CASSLWVPGELFF.

On this clonotype itself: At one boundary the junction diverges from the germline segment, which might be a read error. The CDR3 protein is CVSSPQGTEAFF. CDR3 DNA: TGTGTCAGCAGCCCACAGGGAACTGAAGCTTTCTTT. V usage is TRBV7-2 and J usage is TRBJ1-1; D may be TRBD1 (6 bases). CDR3 length: 12 amino acids. Germline CDR1 and CDR2: SGHTA and FQGNSA.

CDR3 nucleotides: TGTGCCAGCAGACCCCGGACAGGATGGGACTATGGCTACACCTTC. Translated: CASRPRTGWDYGYTF. The V and J genes are TRBV6-2 or TRBV6-3 and TRBJ1-2; 7 nucleotides align to TRBD1. CDR3 size: 15 residues. The germline CDR1 and CDR2 sequences are MNHEY and SVGEGT. The V and J ends lost 6 bases and 3 bases, in that order; junction bases with no gene match: 10.

The V and J genes are TRBV7-4 and TRBJ1-2; TRBD1 aligns across 7 bases. V lost 5 bases to trimming and J lost 5 bases; unmatched junction nucleotides: 11. CDR3 length equals 15 residues. CDR1 is SGHVT, CDR2 SQSDAQ, per germline. CDR3: CASSTNKDRSYGYTF. The CDR3 DNA sequence: TGTGCCAGCAGCACCAATAAGGACAGGTCATATGGCTACACCTTC.

This clonotype was observed a few times. The V gene is TRBV5-6, the J gene TRBJ1-2, with TRBD1 identical over 7 bases. This CDR3 comprises 14 residues. Germline V gene sequence: CDR1 SGHDT, CDR2 YYEEEE. With 3 bases clipped from V and 4 bases from J, the junction kept 6 bases outside the gene matches. CDR3 region: CASSSDRLPYGYTF. The DNA of the CDR3 is TGTGCCAGCAGCTCGGACAGGCTACCCTATGGCTACACCTTC.

The chain combines TRBV5-5 with TRBJ1-2, with 7 bases matching TRBD1. This CDR3 is built from 17 residues. Germline assignment: CDR1 SGHKS and CDR2 YYEKEE (reference sequence). J lost 3 bases, V lost 0 bases, and 11 bases had no gene match. CDR3 coding DNA: TGTGCCAGCAGCTTGGTTTTCCAGGGGGGGATAGACTATGGCTACACCTTC. This translates into CASSLVFQGGIDYGYTF.

This clonotype has a count of ten or more. One end of the junction does not line up with germline, which may come from a read error. The chain combines TRBV7-6 with TRBJ2-3; 8 bases are shared with TRBD2. Germline loops: CDR1 SGHVS, CDR2 FNYEAQ. The CDR3 sequence is 15 residues long. CDR3 residues: CASSLDGGATDTQYF. For the CDR3, the DNA is TGTGCTAGCAGCTTAGACGGGGGGGCGACAGATACGCAGTATTTT.

As to this clonotype: The junction and the germline gene differ at one end; a read error may be behind it. The rearrangement links TRBV4-2 to TRBJ2-1; TRBD1 agrees at 8 bases. The CDR3 extends over 16 amino acids. Germline V gives CDR1 LGHNA, CDR2 YNFKEQ. The CDR3 region is CASSQADRGSYNVQFF. The DNA for the CDR3 is TGTGCCAGCAGCCAGGCTGACAGGGGTTCCTACAATGTGCAGTTCTTC.

This clonotype was picked up many times. This chain connects TRBV7-8 to TRBJ2-2; no reliable D call. CDR1 SGHVS and CDR2 FQNEAQ come from the germline V gene. The CDR3 sequence is 16 residues long. V dropped 2 bases and J dropped 4 bases, with 14 bases sitting between them. DNA of the CDR3: TGTGCCAGCAGCTTACGGTCAGGCAGACCCACCGGGGAGCTGTTTTTT. Protein product: CASSLRSGRPTGELFF.

Comments on this clonotype: One end of the junction fails to match germline, which may point to a read error. V usage is TRBV20-1 and J usage is TRBJ1-5, with D possibly being TRBD1 (6 bases). Germline V gives CDR1 DFQATT, CDR2 SNEGSKA (reference sequence). The CDR3 length is 17 residues. Here the CDR3 DNA reads TGCAGTGCTATGAACACAGGGACCGCATATAGCAATCAGCCCCAACATTTT. This encodes CSAMNTGTAYSNQPQHF.

This clonotype was seen only a few times. The chain joins TRBV6-5 to TRBJ2-3; 7 bases map to TRBD2. Germline CDR1 reads MNHEY; CDR2 reads SVGAGI. V lost 0 bases, J lost 4 bases, and 4 bases stayed unmatched. This CDR3 region has 15 residues. The CDR3 region has the DNA TGTGCCAGCAGTTACTCGGCAGGGAGGGCAGATACGCAGTATTTT. It encodes CASSYSAGRADTQYF.

This clonotype was counted only a few times. This sequence joins TRBV7-9 and TRBJ1-1; D call uncertain. CDR1 and CDR2 from the germline V gene are SEHNR and FQNEAQ (reference sequence). Trimming removed 3 bases from V and 1 base from J, with 18 bases in between. CDR3 length: 17 amino acids. The DNA for the CDR3 is TGTGCCAGCAGCTTTTTCGTGGGAACCGGTCCGAACACTGAAGCTTTCTTT. This sequence encodes CASSFFVGTGPNTEAFF.

This clonotype was counted only a few times. The chain couples TRBV7-8 to TRBJ1-1, with a weak D call TRBD1 (6 bases). CDR1 and CDR2 from the germline V gene are SGHVS and FQNEAQ. The CDR3 is made up of 14 amino acids. V lost 5 bases to trimming and J lost 8 bases, with 18 bases between them. CDR3 protein: CASSAWGGRREAFF. In DNA, the CDR3 is TGTGCCAGCAGCGCATGGGGGGGCAGGAGAGAAGCTTTCTTT. Complete variable domain (other parts from reference TRBV7-8 and TRBJ1-1): GAGVSQSPRYKVAKRGQDVALRCDPISGHVSLFWYQQALGQGPEFLTYFQNEAQLDKSGLPSDRFFAERPEGSVSTLKIQRTQQEDSAVYLCASSAWGGRREAFFGQGTRLTVV.

The V and J genes are TRBV6-5 and TRBJ2-1, with TRBD2 identical over 7 bases. This CDR3 has 16 residues. Germline V CDR1 and CDR2: MNHEY, SVGAGI. J was trimmed by 4 bases and V by 2 bases; bases with no gene match: 8. The CDR3 region is CASSYRKRGTYNEQFF. Written as DNA, the CDR3 is TGTGCCAGCAGTTACCGAAAGCGGGGTACTTACAATGAGCAGTTCTTC.

This clonotype was observed once. The rearrangement joins TRBV4-1 to TRBJ1-5, with D possibly TRBD1 on 5 matching bases. The CDR3 totals 17 residues. Trimming shortened V by 2 bases and J by 0 bases, and 14 bases separated the two germline ends. Germline V lookup: CDR1 MGHRA, CDR2 YSYEKL. The CDR3 DNA follows: TGCGCCAGCAGCCAAAACCCAGGGTCCTATAGCAATCAGCCCCAGCATTTT. Amino acids: CASSQNPGSYSNQPQHF.

V usage is TRBV10-3 and J usage is TRBJ1-2; possibly TRBD1 for D (5 bases). The germline gives CDR1 ENHRY, CDR2 SYGVKD. Trimming cost V 2 bases and J 4 bases, with 11 bases left between them. This CDR3 comprises 14 residues. The CDR3 DNA sequence: TGTGCCATCAGTGAGGGAGGGGTTGCCTATGGCTACACCTTC. This encodes CAISEGGVAYGYTF.

This clonotype was counted a few times. V is TRBV20-1 and J is TRBJ2-3; 7 bases are shared with TRBD1. CDR1 DFQATT and CDR2 SNEGSKA come from the germline V gene (reference sequence). The CDR3 sequence is 16 residues long. Losses at the gene ends were 0 bases for V and 6 bases for J; bases not matched to a gene: 12. For the CDR3, the DNA is TGCAGTGCTAGAGATCCGGGGCAGGGGGAATTGGATACGCAGTATTTT. Translated, it gives CSARDPGQGELDTQYF.

J is TRBJ2-7 and V is TRBV6-6, with TRBD1 matching 7 bases. The CDR3 is 12 amino acids. The V and J ends lost 6 bases and 5 bases, in that order; junction bases with no gene match: 4. CDR1 and CDR2 (germline): MNHNY, SVGAGI (reference sequence). Here the CDR3 DNA reads TGTGCCAGCAGCGATACAGGGGACGAGCAGTACGTC. Its translation: CASSDTGDEQYV.

This clonotype was seen more than once but under ten times. This chain connects TRBV6-1 to TRBJ2-7; 14 nucleotides match TRBD2. Germline V lookup: CDR1 MNHNS, CDR2 SASEGT. Trimming cost V 6 bases and J 2 bases; bases outside gene matches: 3. CDR3 length: 15 amino acids. The CDR3 region is CASSPGLAGAYEQYV. The DNA for the CDR3 is TGTGCCAGCAGCCCGGGACTAGCGGGGGCCTACGAGCAGTACGTC.

This clonotype was seen only a few times. The chain couples TRBV20-1 to TRBJ2-1; 7 bases are a match to TRBD2. CDR1 DFQATT and CDR2 SNEGSKA come from the germline V gene (reference sequence). This CDR3 comprises 14 residues. Trimming cost V 6 bases and J 3 bases; bases outside gene matches: 8. CDR3 DNA: TGCAGTGCAGCAAGGGCGGGGGACTACAATGAGCAGTTCTTC. Amino acid sequence: CSAARAGDYNEQFF.

The chain is built from TRBV5-1 and TRBJ2-7; weak D call: TRBD2 (5 bases). V was shortened by 0 bases and J by 9 bases, with 16 bases between the two germline ends. The CDR3 sequence is 14 residues long. Germline values: CDR1 SGHRS, CDR2 YFSETQ. Here the CDR3 DNA reads TGCGCCAGCAGCTTGGACCCCGGAGAGGACTGGCAGTACGTC. This gives the protein CASSLDPGEDWQYV.

The rearrangement joins TRBV6-8 to TRBJ1-5, with 11 bases aligning to TRBD1. The CDR3 runs 15 residues. V was clipped by 6 bases and J by 6 bases; unmatched bases: 7. The germline V gene has CDR1 MNHGY and CDR2 SAAAGT. The CDR3 sequence: CASSWTGGAGQPQHF. The CDR3 DNA follows: TGTGCCAGCAGCTGGACAGGGGGCGCGGGTCAGCCCCAGCATTTT.

This clonotype was recorded a few times. V and J are TRBV5-1 and TRBJ2-3, with 10 positions matching TRBD2. CDR3 size: 13 residues. Germline CDR1 SGHRS, CDR2 YFSETQ. The trim removed 6 bases at V and 6 bases at J, leaving 4 bases unmatched. The CDR3 sequence: CASTLAGADTQYF. CDR3 nucleotide sequence: TGCGCCAGCACCCTAGCGGGAGCGGATACGCAGTATTTT.

This clonotype was seen many times. This chain connects TRBV7-2 to TRBJ2-3, with TRBD2 matching over 12 bases. V was pared by 4 bases and J by 6 bases, with 17 bases of the junction left unmatched. Germline V gene sequence: CDR1 SGHTA, CDR2 FQGNSA. CDR3 length equals 19 residues. The CDR3 is CASSSTLAGGPPHWDTQYF. The CDR3 bases are TGTGCCAGCAGCTCTACTCTAGCGGGGGGGCCCCCACACTGGGATACGCAGTATTTT.